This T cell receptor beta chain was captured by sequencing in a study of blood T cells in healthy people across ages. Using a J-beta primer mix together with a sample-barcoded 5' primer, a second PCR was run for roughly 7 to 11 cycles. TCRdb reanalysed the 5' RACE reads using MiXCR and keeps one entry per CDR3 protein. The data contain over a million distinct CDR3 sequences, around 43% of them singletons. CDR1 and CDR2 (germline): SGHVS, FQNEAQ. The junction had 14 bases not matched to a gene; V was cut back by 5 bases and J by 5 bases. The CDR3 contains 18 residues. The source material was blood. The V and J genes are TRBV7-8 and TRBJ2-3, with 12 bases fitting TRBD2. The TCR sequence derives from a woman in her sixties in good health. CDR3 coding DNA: TGTGCCAGCAGCACTAGGCTAGCGGGAGGGCCGGGGGAAGATACGCAGTATTTT. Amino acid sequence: CASSTRLAGGPGEDTQYF. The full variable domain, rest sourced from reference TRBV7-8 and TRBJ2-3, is GAGVSQSPRYKVAKRGQDVALRCDPISGHVSLFWYQQALGQGPEFLTYFQNEAQLDKSGLPSDRFFAERPEGSVSTLKIQRTQQEDSAVYLCASSTRLAGGPGEDTQYFGPGTRLTVL.